This T cell receptor beta chain was identified in a study of PD-1 blockade in classical Hodgkin lymphoma. Study-wide results and limits: It was among complete responders that baseline diversity resembled that of newly diagnosed patients.

Profiling relied on immunoSEQ multiplex PCR, and the TCRdb table lists in-frame clones only, not all of them. Of about 21,000 clones listed, 68% are singletons. Every one of the patients relapsed after autologous stem cell transplantation (brentuximab vedotin exposure was variable). In germline, CDR1 is SQVTM, CDR2 ANQGSEA. The CDR3 loop spans 14 amino acids. Trimming removed 5 bases at V and 2 bases at J, with 16 bases between. In regard to this clone: Its antigen is still unknown.

The chain couples TRBV29-1 to TRBJ2-7; D call uncertain. Sample: peripheral blood mononuclear cells (PBMCs), taken at baseline. The receptor comes from a human donor with classical Hodgkin lymphoma. The CDR3 here is CSVLVISHAYEQYF. The CDR3 nucleotides are TGCAGCGTTCTTGTCATATCTCACGCCTACGAGCAGTACTTC.